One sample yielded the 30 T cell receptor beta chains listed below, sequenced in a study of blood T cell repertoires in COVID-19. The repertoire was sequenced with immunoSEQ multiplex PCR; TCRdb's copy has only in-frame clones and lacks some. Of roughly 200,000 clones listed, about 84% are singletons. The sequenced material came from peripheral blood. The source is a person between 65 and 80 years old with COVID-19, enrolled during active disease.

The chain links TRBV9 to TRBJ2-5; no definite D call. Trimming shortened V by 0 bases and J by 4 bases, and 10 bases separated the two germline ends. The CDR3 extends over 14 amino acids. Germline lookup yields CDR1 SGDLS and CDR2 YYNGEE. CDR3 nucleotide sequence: TGTGCCAGCAGCGTAGACGTTGCCGGAGAGACCCAGTACTTC. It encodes CASSVDVAGETQYF.

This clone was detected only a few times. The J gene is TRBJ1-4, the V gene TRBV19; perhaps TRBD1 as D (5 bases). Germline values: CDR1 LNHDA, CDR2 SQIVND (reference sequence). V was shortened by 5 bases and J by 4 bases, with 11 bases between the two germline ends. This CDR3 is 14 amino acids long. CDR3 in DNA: TGTGCCAGTAGTCGAGCAGGGATTAATGAAAAACTGTTTTTT. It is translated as CASSRAGINEKLFF.

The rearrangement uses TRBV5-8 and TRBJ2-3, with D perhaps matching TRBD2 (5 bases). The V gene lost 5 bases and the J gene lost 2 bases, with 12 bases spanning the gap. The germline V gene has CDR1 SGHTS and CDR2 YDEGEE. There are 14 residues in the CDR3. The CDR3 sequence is CASSLGLSTDTQYF. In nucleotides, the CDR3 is TGTGCCAGCAGTCTTGGACTGTCCACAGATACGCAGTATTTT.

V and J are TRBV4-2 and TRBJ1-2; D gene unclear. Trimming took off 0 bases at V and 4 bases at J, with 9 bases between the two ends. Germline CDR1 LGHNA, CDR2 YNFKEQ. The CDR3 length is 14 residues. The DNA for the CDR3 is TGTGCCAGCAGCCAAGATTCGGGGTCCTATGGCTACACCTTC. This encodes CASSQDSGSYGYTF.

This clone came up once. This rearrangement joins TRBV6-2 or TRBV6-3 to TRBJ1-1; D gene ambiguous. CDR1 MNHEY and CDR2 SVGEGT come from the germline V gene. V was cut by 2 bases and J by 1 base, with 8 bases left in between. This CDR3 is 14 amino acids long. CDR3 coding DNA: TGTGCCAGCAGTTACGGTGGCCGGAACACTGAAGCTTTCTTT. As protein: CASSYGGRNTEAFF.

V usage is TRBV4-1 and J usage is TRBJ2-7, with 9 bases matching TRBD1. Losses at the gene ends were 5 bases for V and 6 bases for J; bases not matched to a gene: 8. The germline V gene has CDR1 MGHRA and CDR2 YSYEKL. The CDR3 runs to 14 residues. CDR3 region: CASSAPGQGREQYF. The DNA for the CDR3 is TGCGCCAGCAGCGCCCCGGGACAGGGCCGCGAGCAGTACTTC.

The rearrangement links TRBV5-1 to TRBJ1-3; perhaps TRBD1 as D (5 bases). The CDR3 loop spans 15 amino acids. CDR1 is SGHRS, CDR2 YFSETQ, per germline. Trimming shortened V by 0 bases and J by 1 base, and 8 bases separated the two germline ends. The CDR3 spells CASSLAQGSGNTIYF. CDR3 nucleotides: TGCGCCAGCAGCTTGGCCCAGGGTTCTGGAAACACCATATATTTT.

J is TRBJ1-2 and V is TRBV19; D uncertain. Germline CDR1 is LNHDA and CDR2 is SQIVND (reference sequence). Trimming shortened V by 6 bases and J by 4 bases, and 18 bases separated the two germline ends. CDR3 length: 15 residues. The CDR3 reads CASRPSLRETYGYTF. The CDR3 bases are TGTGCCAGTAGACCCTCCCTCCGGGAGACCTATGGCTACACCTTC.

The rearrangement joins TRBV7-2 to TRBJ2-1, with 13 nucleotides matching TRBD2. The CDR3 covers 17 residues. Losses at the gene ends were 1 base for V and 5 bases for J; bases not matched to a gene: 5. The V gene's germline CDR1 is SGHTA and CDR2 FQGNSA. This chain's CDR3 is CASSLGGGLAGNNEQFF. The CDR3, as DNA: TGTGCCAGCAGCTTAGGAGGGGGACTAGCGGGGAACAATGAGCAGTTCTTC.

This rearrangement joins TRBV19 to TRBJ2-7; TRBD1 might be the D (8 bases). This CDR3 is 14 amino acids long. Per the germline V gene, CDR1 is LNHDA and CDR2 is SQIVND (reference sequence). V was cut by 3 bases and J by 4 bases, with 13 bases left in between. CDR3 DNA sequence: TGTGCCAGTAGTATCAACAGGGGGGGTTACGAGCAGTACTTC. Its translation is CASSINRGGYEQYF.

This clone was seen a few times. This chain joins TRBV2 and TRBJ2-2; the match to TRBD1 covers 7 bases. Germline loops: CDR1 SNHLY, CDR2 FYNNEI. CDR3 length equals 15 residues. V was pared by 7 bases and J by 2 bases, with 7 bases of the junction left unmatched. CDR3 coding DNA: TGTGCCAGCATTCACAGGGGATTAAACACCGGGGAGCTGTTTTTT. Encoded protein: CASIHRGLNTGELFF.

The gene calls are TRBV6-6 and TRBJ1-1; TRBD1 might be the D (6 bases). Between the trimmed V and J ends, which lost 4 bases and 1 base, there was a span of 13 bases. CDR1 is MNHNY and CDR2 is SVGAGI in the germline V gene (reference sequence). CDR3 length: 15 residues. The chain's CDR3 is CASSFAGQTNTEAFF. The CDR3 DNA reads TGTGCCAGCAGTTTCGCAGGACAGACGAACACTGAAGCTTTCTTT.

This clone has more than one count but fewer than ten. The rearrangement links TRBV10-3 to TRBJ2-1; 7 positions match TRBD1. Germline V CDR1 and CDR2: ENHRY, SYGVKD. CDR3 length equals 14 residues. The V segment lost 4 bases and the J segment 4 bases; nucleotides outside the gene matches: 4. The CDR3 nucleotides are TGTGCCATCAGTGGGGGGACAGCTTACAATGAGCAGTTCTTC. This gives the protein CAISGGTAYNEQFF.

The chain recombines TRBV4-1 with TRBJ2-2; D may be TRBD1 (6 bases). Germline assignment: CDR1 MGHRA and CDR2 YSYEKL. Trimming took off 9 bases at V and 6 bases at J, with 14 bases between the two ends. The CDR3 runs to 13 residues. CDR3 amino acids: CASQGWDAGELFF. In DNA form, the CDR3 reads TGCGCCAGTCAGGGGTGGGACGCCGGGGAGCTGTTTTTT.

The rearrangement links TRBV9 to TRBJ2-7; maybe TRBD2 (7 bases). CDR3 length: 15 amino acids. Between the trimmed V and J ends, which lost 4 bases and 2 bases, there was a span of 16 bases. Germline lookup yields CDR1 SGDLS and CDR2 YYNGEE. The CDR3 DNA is TGTGCCAGCAGCATGGACAGCGGGAACACCTACGAGCAGTACTTC. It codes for CASSMDSGNTYEQYF.

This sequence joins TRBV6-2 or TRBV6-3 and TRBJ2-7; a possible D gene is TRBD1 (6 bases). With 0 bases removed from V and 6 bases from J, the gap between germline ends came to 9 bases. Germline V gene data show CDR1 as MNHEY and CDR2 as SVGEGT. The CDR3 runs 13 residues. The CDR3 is CASSYSIGGEQYF. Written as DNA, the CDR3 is TGTGCCAGCAGTTACTCGATAGGGGGCGAGCAGTACTTC.

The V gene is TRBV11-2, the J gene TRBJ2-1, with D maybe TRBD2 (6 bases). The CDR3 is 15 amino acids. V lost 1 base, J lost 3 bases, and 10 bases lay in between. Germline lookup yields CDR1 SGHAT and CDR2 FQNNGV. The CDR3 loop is CASSLAPGGYNEQFF. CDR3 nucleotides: TGTGCCAGCAGCTTAGCGCCCGGGGGCTACAATGAGCAGTTCTTC.

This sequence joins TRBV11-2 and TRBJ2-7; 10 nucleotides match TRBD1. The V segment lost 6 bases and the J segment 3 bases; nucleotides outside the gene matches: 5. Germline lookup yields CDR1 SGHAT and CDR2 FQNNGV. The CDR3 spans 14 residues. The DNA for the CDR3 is TGTGCCAGCAGGGGACAGGGGCTATACTACGAGCAGTACTTC. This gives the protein CASRGQGLYYEQYF.

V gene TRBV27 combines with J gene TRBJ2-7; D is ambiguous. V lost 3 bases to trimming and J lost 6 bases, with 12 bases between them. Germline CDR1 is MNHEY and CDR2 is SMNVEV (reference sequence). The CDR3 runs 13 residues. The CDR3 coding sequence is TGTGCCAGCAGTTTGGCAGGCTTAAGCGAGCAGTACTTC. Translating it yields CASSLAGLSEQYF.

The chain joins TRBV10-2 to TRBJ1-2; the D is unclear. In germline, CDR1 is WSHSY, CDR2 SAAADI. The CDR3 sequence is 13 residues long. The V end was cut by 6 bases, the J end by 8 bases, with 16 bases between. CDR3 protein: CASRAGTAGGYTF. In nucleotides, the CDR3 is TGCGCCAGCAGGGCTGGCACGGCGGGCGGCTACACCTTC.

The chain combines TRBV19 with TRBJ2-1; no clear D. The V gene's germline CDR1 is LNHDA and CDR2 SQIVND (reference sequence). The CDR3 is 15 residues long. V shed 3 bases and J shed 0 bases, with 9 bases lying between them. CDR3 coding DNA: TGTGCCAGTAGTATTGGTGCGGCCTCCTACAATGAGCAGTTCTTC. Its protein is CASSIGAASYNEQFF.

The CDR3 here is CASSLDAVSNEQFF. The CDR3 DNA is TGCGCCAGCAGCTTGGACGCGGTCTCCAATGAGCAGTTCTTC. The chain employs TRBV5-1 and TRBJ2-1, with D uncertain. The V gene lost 0 bases and the J gene lost 6 bases, with 10 bases spanning the gap. The germline gives CDR1 SGHRS, CDR2 YFSETQ. CDR3 length equals 14 residues.

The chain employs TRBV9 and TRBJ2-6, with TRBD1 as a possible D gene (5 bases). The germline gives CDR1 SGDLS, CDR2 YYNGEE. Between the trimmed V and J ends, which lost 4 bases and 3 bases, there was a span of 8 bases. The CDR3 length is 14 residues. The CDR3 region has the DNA TGTGCCAGCAGCCCTAGGGGTGGGGCCAACGTCCTGACTTTC. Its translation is CASSPRGGANVLTF.

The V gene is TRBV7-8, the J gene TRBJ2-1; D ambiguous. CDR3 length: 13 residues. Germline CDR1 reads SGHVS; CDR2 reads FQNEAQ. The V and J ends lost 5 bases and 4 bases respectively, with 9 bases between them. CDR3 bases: TGTGCCAGCAGCCCAGTACATTACAATGAGCAGTTCTTC. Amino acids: CASSPVHYNEQFF.

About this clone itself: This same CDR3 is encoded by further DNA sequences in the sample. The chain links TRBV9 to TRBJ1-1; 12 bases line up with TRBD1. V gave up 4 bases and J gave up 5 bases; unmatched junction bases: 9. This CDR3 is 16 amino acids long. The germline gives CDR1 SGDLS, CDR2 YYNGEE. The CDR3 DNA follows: TGTGCCAGCAGCCCACGGGACAGGGGGCAGCGAACTGAAGCTTTCTTT. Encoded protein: CASSPRDRGQRTEAFF.

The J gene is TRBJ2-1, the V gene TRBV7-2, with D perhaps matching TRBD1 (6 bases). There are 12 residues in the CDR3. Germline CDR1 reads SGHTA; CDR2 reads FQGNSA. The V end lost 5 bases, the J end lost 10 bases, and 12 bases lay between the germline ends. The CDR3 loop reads CASSPQGKEQFF. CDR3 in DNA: TGTGCCAGCAGCCCCCAGGGGAAGGAGCAGTTCTTC.

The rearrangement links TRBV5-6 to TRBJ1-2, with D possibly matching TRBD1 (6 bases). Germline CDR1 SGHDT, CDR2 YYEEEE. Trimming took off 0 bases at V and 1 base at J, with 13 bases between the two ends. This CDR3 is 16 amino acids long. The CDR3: CASSLGTVVGNYGYTF. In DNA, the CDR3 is TGTGCCAGCAGCTTGGGGACAGTAGTAGGTAACTATGGCTACACCTTC. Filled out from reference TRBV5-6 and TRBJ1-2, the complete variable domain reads DAGVTQSPTHLIKTRGQQVTLRCSPKSGHDTVSWYQQALGQGPQFIFQYYEEEERQRGNFPDRFSGHQFPNYSSELNVNALLLGDSALYLCASSLGTVVGNYGYTFGSGTRLTVV.

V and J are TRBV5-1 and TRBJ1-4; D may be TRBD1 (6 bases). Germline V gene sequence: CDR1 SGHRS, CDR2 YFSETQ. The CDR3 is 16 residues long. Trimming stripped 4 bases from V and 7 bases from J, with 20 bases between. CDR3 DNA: TGCGCCAGCAGCCCAAAAGTGGGGGCCGCCGGTGAAAAACTGTTTTTT. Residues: CASSPKVGAAGEKLFF.

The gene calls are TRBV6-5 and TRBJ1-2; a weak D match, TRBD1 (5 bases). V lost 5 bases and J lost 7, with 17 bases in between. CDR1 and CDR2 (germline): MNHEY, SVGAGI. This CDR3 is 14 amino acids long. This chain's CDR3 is CASSTLGALGGYTF. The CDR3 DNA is TGTGCCAGCAGTACACTTGGGGCACTCGGTGGCTACACCTTC.

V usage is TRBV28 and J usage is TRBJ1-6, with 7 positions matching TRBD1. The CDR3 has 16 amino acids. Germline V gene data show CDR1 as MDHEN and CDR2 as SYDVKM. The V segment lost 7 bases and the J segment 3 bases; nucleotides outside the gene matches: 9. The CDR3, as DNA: TGTGCCAGCACTGACACGACAGGGTACTATAATTCACCCCTCCACTTT. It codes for CASTDTTGYYNSPLHF.